This T cell receptor beta chain was retrieved from a study of cytomegalovirus exposure and HLA in healthy donors. Looking at the study overall: Of fewer than 450 genotyped donors, around 84% clustered with self-reported Caucasian donors.

This clone was picked up a small number of times. Its antigen is unknown. The CDR3 covers 14 residues. Germline CDR1 is SGHKS and CDR2 is YYEKEE (reference sequence). Trimming left V 4 bases short and J 2 bases short, with 13 bases between. Study-level findings and limits: There were 150 to 200 TCR beta chains listed as cytomegalovirus-associated. For most subjects, TCR beta sequences were reported to predict HLA-A and HLA-B alleles with accuracy.

Primers: 60 Vbeta forward and 13 Jbeta reverse. The method was immunoSEQ multiplex PCR; TCRdb's version includes in-frame clones alone and lacks a portion of them. Of 150,000 or so clones detected, 74% appear once; the ten largest clones hold roughly 7%. The rearrangement links TRBV5-5 to TRBJ2-7; TRBD1 might be the D (6 bases). Material for sequencing was PBMCs. This TCR was recovered from a male donor in good health and CMV-seronegative. The CDR3 DNA sequence: TGTGCCAGCAGCACAACCCGGGACACCTACGAGCAGTACTTC. Amino acids: CASSTTRDTYEQYF.